This TCR beta chain was captured in a study of shared clonotypes between healthy human individuals. Per the authors' pipeline: ImmunoSEQ output held junction-only sequences without quality scores, so filtering differed. TCRdb's copy holds only in-frame clones and misses some; the assay was immunoSEQ multiplex PCR. V and J calls plus clone size are reproduced from that table; the DNA served to infer D and trimming. This table holds 1,100,000 or so clones, approximately 80% found once. The V and J ends lost 4 bases and 5 bases respectively, with 14 bases between them. The CDR3 has 14 residues. Germline values: CDR1 MGHRA, CDR2 YSYEKL.

The origin of this receptor is a man between 18 and 35 years old in good health. Some clones in this sample may be carry-over from other donors' samples. The chain uses TRBV4-1 and TRBJ2-5; D is perhaps TRBD2 (6 bases). The specimen was memory CD4+ T cells from PBMCs. Documented subset: CD45RA-negative fraction. DNA of the CDR3: TGCGCCAGCAGCCGTTCGGGGGTGAGGGAGACCCAGTACTTC. As protein: CASSRSGVRETQYF.